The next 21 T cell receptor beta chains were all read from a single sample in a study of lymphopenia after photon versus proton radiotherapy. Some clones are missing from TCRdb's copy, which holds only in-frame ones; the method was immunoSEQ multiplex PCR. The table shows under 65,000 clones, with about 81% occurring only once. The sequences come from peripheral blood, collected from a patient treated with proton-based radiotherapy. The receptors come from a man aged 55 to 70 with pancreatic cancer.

The CDR3 DNA reads as TGTGCCAGCAGCCACCGAGCGGAGGGGGGCTACGAGCAGTACTTC. Amino acid sequence: CASSHRAEGGYEQYF. This sequence joins TRBV4-2 and TRBJ2-7; D may match TRBD1 or TRBD2 (6 bases each). The length of the CDR3 is 15 residues. Trimming shortened V by 3 bases and J by 3 bases, and 15 bases separated the two germline ends. CDR1 is LGHNA and CDR2 is YNFKEQ in the germline V gene.

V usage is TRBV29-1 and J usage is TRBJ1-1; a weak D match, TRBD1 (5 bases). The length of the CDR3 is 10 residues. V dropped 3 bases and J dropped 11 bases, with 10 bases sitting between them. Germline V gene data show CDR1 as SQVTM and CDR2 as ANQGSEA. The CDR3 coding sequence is TGCAGCGTTGACTGGGGGGGGGCTTTCTTT. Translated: CSVDWGGAFF. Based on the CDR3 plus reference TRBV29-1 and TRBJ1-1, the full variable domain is SAVISQKPSRDICQRGTSLTIQCQVDSQVTMMFWYRQQPGQSLTLIATANQGSEATYESGFVIDKFPISRPNLTFSTLTVSNMSPEDSSIYLCSVDWGGAFFGQGTRLTVV.

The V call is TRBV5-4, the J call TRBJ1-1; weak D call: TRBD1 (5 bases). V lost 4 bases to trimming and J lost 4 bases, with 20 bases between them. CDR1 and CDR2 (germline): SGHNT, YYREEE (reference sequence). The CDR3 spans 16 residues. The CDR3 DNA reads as TGTGCCAGCAGCGGGGGGACGGTTCTTTTGGGCACTGAAGCTTTCTTT. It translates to CASSGGTVLLGTEAFF.

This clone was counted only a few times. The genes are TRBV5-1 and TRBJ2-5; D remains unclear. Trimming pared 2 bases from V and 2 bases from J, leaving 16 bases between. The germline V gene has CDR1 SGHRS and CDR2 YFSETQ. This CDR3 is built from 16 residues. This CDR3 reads CASSLIKGSEQETQYF. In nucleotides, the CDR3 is TGCGCCAGCAGCTTAATTAAGGGTTCGGAGCAAGAGACCCAGTACTTC.

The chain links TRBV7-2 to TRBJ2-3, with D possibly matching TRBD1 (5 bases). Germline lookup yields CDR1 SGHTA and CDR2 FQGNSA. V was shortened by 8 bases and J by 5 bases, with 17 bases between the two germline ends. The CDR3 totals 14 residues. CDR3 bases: TGTGCCAGCGGGGCGTCCTACCCACGAGATACGCAGTATTTT. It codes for CASGASYPRDTQYF.

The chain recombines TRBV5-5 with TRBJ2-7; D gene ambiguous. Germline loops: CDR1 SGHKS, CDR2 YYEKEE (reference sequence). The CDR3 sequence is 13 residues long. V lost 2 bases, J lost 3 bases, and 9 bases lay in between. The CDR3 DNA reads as TGTGCCAGCAGCTTTACAGAGTTCTACGAGCAGTACTTC. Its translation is CASSFTEFYEQYF.

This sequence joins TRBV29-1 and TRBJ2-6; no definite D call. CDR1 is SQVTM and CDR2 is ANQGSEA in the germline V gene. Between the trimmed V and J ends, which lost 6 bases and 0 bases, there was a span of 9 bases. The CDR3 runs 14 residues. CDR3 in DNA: TGCAGCGTAACGACCGGCTCTGGGGCCAACGTCCTGACTTTC. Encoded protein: CSVTTGSGANVLTF.

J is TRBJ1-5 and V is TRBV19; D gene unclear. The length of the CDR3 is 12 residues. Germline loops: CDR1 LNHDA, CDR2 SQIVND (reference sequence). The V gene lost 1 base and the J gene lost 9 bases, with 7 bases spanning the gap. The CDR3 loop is CASSIARGPQHF. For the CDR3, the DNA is TGTGCCAGTAGTATAGCCCGGGGGCCCCAGCATTTT.

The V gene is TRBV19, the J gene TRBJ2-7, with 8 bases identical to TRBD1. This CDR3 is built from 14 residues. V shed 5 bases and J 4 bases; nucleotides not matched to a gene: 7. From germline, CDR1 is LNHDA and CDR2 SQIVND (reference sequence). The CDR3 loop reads CASSADRVGYEQYF. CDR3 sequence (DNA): TGTGCCAGTAGTGCGGACAGGGTGGGATACGAGCAGTACTTC.

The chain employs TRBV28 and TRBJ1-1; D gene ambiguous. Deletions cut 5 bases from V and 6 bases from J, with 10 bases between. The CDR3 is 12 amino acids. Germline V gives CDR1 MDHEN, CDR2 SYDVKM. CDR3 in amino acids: CASSITTPEAFF. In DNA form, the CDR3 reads TGTGCCAGCAGTATAACTACCCCTGAAGCTTTCTTT.

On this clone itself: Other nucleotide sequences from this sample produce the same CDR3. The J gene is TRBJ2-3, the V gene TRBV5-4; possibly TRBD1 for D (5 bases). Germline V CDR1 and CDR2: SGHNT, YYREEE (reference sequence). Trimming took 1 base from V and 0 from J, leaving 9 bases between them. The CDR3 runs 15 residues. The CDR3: CASSLTGGSTDTQYF. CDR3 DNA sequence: TGTGCCAGCAGCTTGACAGGCGGAAGCACAGATACGCAGTATTTT. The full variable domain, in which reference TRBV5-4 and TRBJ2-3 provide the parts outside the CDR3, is ETGVTQSPTHLIKTRGQQVTLRCSSQSGHNTVSWYQQALGQGPQFIFQYYREEENGRGNFPPRFSGLQFPNYSSELNVNALELDDSALYLCASSLTGGSTDTQYFGPGTRLTVL.

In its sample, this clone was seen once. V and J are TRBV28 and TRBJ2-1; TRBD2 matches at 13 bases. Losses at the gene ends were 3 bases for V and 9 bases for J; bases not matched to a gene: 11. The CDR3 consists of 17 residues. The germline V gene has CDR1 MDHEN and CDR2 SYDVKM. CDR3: CASSFPLLAGGSIEQFF. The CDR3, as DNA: TGTGCCAGCAGTTTCCCCTTACTAGCGGGGGGGTCGATTGAGCAGTTCTTC.

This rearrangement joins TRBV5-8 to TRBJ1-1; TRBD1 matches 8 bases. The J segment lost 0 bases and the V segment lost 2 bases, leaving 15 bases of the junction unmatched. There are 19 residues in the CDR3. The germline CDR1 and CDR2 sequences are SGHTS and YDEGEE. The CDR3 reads CASSFWGYGQGALNTEAFF. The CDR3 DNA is TGTGCCAGCAGCTTTTGGGGATATGGGCAGGGGGCTTTGAACACTGAAGCTTTCTTT.

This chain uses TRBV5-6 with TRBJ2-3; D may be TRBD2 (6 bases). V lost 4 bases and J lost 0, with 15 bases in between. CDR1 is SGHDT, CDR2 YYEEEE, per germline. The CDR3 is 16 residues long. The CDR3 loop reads CASSPDSGTSTDTQYF. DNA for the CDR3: TGTGCCAGCAGCCCGGATAGCGGCACTAGCACAGATACGCAGTATTTT.

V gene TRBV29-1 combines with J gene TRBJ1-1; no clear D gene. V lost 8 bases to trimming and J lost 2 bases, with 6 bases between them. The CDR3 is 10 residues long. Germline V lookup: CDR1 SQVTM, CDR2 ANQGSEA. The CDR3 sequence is CSYFNTEAFF. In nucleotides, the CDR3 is TGCAGCTACTTTAACACTGAAGCTTTCTTT.

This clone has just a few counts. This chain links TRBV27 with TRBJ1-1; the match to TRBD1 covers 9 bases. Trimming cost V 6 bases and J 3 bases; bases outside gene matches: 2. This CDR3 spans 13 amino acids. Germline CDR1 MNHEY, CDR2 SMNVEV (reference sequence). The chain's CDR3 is CASSWTGDTEAFF. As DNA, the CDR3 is TGTGCCAGCAGCTGGACAGGGGACACTGAAGCTTTCTTT.

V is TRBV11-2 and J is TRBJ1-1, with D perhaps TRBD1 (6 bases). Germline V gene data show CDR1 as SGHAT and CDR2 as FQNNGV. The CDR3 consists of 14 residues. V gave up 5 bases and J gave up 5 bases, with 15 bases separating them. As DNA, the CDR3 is TGTGCCAGCAGCGCCCCGTACAGGGATACTGAAGCTTTCTTT. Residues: CASSAPYRDTEAFF.

The CDR3 region has the DNA TGTGCCAGCAGCTTAGAAGGGGTCCTTAACACTGAAGCTTTCTTT. Amino acids: CASSLEGVLNTEAFF. The chain employs TRBV11-2 and TRBJ1-1, with D possibly TRBD1 on 5 matching bases. Trimming pared 0 bases from V and 2 bases from J, leaving 10 bases between. The germline CDR1 and CDR2 sequences are SGHAT and FQNNGV. This CDR3 region has 15 residues.

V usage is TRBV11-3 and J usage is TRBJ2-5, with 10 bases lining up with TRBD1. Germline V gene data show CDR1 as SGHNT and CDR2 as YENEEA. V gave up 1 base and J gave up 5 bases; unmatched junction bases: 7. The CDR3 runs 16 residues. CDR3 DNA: TGTGCCAGCAGCTTAGTTCGACAGGGGGCGTTGGAGACCCAGTACTTC. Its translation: CASSLVRQGALETQYF.

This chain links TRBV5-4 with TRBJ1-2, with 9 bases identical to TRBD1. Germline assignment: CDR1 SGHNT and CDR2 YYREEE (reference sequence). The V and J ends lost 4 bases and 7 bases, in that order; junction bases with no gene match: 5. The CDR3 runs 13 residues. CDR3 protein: CASSPRTGVGYTF. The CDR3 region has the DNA TGTGCCAGCAGCCCGAGGACAGGGGTTGGCTACACCTTC. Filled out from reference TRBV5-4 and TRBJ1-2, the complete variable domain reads ETGVTQSPTHLIKTRGQQVTLRCSSQSGHNTVSWYQQALGQGPQFIFQYYREEENGRGNFPPRFSGLQFPNYSSELNVNALELDDSALYLCASSPRTGVGYTFGSGTRLTVV.

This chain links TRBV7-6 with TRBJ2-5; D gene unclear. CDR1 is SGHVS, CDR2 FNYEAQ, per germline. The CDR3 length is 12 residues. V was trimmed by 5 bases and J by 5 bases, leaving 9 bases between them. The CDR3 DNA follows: TGTGCCAGCAGCGCCCCTTATGAGACCCAGTACTTC. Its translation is CASSAPYETQYF.